This T cell receptor (beta chain) was found in a study of blood T cell repertoires in COVID-19. Measured with immunoSEQ multiplex PCR; TCRdb has only the in-frame clones, and not every one. The sample yields more than 95,000 clones, 90% seen once. With 3 bases clipped from V and 4 bases from J, the junction kept 3 bases outside the gene matches. Germline CDR1 SGHTA, CDR2 FQGNSA. This CDR3 comprises 15 residues. In its sample, this clone ranks as large. The receptor's source is a human donor with active COVID-19. The donor label of this sample is uncertain. This chain uses TRBV7-2 with TRBJ2-1; 10 bases line up with TRBD1. Sequences were obtained from peripheral blood. CDR3 sequence reads: CASSFGQGEYNEQFF. The CDR3 DNA follows: TGTGCCAGCAGCTTCGGACAGGGGGAATACAATGAGCAGTTCTTC. Full variable domain (remainder filled in from reference TRBV7-2 and TRBJ2-1): GAGVSQSPSNKVTEKGKDVELRCDPISGHTALYWYRQSLGQGLEFLIYFQGNSAPDKSGLPSDRFSAERTGGSVSTLTIQRTQQEDSAVYLCASSFGQGEYNEQFFGPGTRLTVL.